The clone carrying this T cell receptor beta chain was seen only a few times. Antigen specificity is unknown. Described treatment: oral pan-JAK inhibitor, 5-10 mg twice daily. Sorted populations comprised CD4+ and CD8+ T cells obtained from PBMCs. The data belong to a study of CD8+ T cells in alopecia areata. The CDR3 is 13 amino acids. Trimming removed 10 bases at V and 2 bases at J, with 15 bases between. The germline V gene has CDR1 ENHRY and CDR2 SYGVKD. Study findings and constraints: Many expanded lesional clones stayed in scalp and blood while on tofacitinib. An increase in clonality over normal scalp was evident in lesional scalp, especially alopecia totalis/universalis.

It was cDNA, reverse transcribed from extracted RNA, that served as the sequencing template. Only in-frame clones appear in the TCRdb table, and some are missing; sequencing was by immunoSEQ multiplex PCR. The table records a few hundred thousand clones, about three fifths of them present only once. This chain links TRBV10-3 with TRBJ2-7; D may be TRBD1 (6 bases). The TCR was taken from a human donor with alopecia areata. The sample was CD4+ T cells sorted from blood, taken at week 4, from a patient treated with tofacitinib. As DNA, the CDR3 is TGTGCCACCTACGAACAGGGAACCTACGAGCAGTACTTC. It encodes CATYEQGTYEQYF.